Shown below are 26 T cell receptor beta chains from a single sample sequenced in a study of PD-L1 blockade in urothelial cancer (dated by TCRdb to 2015 to 2018). Library preparation employed the immunoSEQ multiplex PCR assay. TCRdb mirrors the immuneACCESS table, restricted to in-frame sequences. Some clones are absent from its copies; in checked studies, under half trace to an unresolved V gene, and the reason for the others is unknown. The sample profile shows some 120,000 clones; roughly 88% of them were found once. Jointly, the top ten make up 2% to 3% of the sample. Interpreted using the paper, the time point label stands for: peripheral blood 6 weeks after treatment start. The specimen was PBMCs, collected around atezolizumab (anti-PD-L1) treatment. All receptors come from a man aged 50 to 59 with urothelial cancer.

This rearrangement joins TRBV5-1 to TRBJ2-1, with D maybe TRBD2 (5 bases). The CDR3 covers 15 residues. Germline V gene sequence: CDR1 SGHRS, CDR2 YFSETQ. V lost 5 bases, J lost 3 bases, and 15 bases lay in between. CDR3 sequence (DNA): TGCGCCAGCAGTGAGAGCGGAAAGGACTACAATGAGCAGTTCTTC. As protein: CASSESGKDYNEQFF.

The chain recombines TRBV6-1 with TRBJ1-1; D is undetermined. CDR3 length: 16 amino acids. The V end was cut by 3 bases, the J end by 2 bases, with 16 bases between. The germline V gene encodes CDR1 MNHNS and CDR2 SASEGT. The CDR3 DNA follows: TGTGCCAGCAGTGATCCCCTGGACGGGGTCAACACTGAAGCTTTCTTT. Residues: CASSDPLDGVNTEAFF.

The chain is built from TRBV6-1 and TRBJ1-5, with D uncertain. CDR1 and CDR2 from the germline V gene are MNHNS and SASEGT. Trimming stripped 7 bases from V and 9 bases from J, with 13 bases between. The CDR3 length is 12 residues. CDR3: CASIPTGGPQHF. The DNA of the CDR3 is TGTGCCAGCATTCCAACCGGCGGGCCCCAGCATTTT.

The chain is built from TRBV11-2 and TRBJ1-1; 7 positions match TRBD1. The CDR3 loop spans 14 amino acids. V shed 5 bases and J 1 base; nucleotides not matched to a gene: 4. Germline V gene sequence: CDR1 SGHAT, CDR2 FQNNGV. The CDR3 loop reads CASSPRTGNTEAFF. The CDR3 bases are TGTGCCAGCAGCCCCCGGACAGGGAACACTGAAGCTTTCTTT.

The chain carries TRBV11-1 and TRBJ2-7; 8 bases agree with TRBD2. The junction had 12 bases not matched to a gene; V was cut back by 5 bases and J by 3 bases. CDR1 and CDR2 (germline): SGHAT, FQDESV (reference sequence). The CDR3 is 16 amino acids. The CDR3 nucleotides are TGTGCCAGCAGCCGCTCCCGGGGGGGCCTAAACTACGAGCAGTACTTC. It translates to CASSRSRGGLNYEQYF.

For this clone: Compared with germline, one end of the junction differs, possibly owing to a read error. The J gene is TRBJ2-5, the V gene TRBV7-7; the match to TRBD2 covers 12 bases. Germline CDR1 SSHAT, CDR2 FNYEAQ (reference sequence). CDR3 size: 15 residues. The CDR3 reads CASSLEGLAGTTQYF. CDR3 nucleotides: TGTGCTAGCAGCTTAGAAGGACTAGCGGGAACGACCCAGTACTTC.

The chain employs TRBV27 and TRBJ1-4; 9 bases are a match to TRBD1. This CDR3 region has 15 residues. In germline, CDR1 is MNHEY, CDR2 SMNVEV (reference sequence). V lost 5 bases, J lost 5 bases, and 6 bases stayed unmatched. The CDR3 loop is CASSAQGAPNEKLFF. The DNA of the CDR3 is TGTGCCAGCAGTGCACAGGGGGCCCCGAATGAAAAACTGTTTTTT.

The CDR3 spells CASRGQAPGYGYTF. The CDR3 bases are TGTGCCAGTAGGGGACAGGCCCCGGGCTATGGCTACACCTTC. The chain recombines TRBV19 with TRBJ1-2, with 8 bases identical to TRBD1. Germline assignment: CDR1 LNHDA and CDR2 SQIVND (reference sequence). The CDR3 has 14 residues. Trimming removed 6 bases from V and 4 bases from J; junction bases left unmatched: 7.

The chain uses TRBV28 and TRBJ2-7, with 7 bases matching TRBD1. From germline, CDR1 is MDHEN and CDR2 SYDVKM. Trimming removed 9 bases from V and 1 base from J; junction bases left unmatched: 12. The CDR3 has 15 residues. The CDR3 here is CASYPQGSRSYEQYF. CDR3 in DNA: TGTGCCAGTTATCCACAGGGGTCTCGTTCCTACGAGCAGTACTTC. Full variable domain (missing parts from reference TRBV28 and TRBJ2-7): DVKVTQSSRYLVKRTGEKVFLECVQDMDHENMFWYRQDPGLGLRLIYFSYDVKMKEKGDIPEGYSVSREKKERFSLILESASTNQTSMYLCASYPQGSRSYEQYFGPGTRLTVT.

The CDR3 loop is CASSDYRAGGSDTQYF. The CDR3 DNA sequence: TGTGCCAGCAGTGATTACCGAGCGGGAGGTTCAGATACGCAGTATTTT. The V call is TRBV25-1, the J call TRBJ2-3; 9 nucleotides agree with TRBD2. The CDR3 consists of 16 residues. Trimming cost V 3 bases and J 4 bases; bases outside gene matches: 8. Germline V gene lookup returns CDR1 MGHDK and CDR2 SYGVNS.

V is TRBV2 and J is TRBJ1-2; 7 bases line up with TRBD1. Germline values: CDR1 SNHLY, CDR2 FYNNEI. This CDR3 has 13 amino acids. The junction had 1 base not matched to a gene; V was cut back by 2 bases and J by 4 bases. The CDR3 protein is CASSETGAYGYTF. For the CDR3, the DNA is TGTGCCAGCAGTGAAACAGGGGCCTATGGCTACACCTTC.

The rearrangement uses TRBV19 and TRBJ1-1, with a tentative D call TRBD1 (6 bases). CDR1 and CDR2 (germline): LNHDA, SQIVND (reference sequence). The CDR3 runs to 13 residues. V gave up 9 bases and J gave up 0 bases, with 11 bases separating them. CDR3 amino acids: CASGTILNTEAFF. CDR3 DNA sequence: TGTGCCAGCGGGACAATTTTGAACACTGAAGCTTTCTTT.

This rearrangement joins TRBV20-1 to TRBJ2-7, with D unclear. The CDR3 sequence is 11 residues long. Germline V CDR1 and CDR2: DFQATT, SNEGSKA (reference sequence). Deletions cut 3 bases from V and 3 bases from J, with 6 bases between. In DNA, the CDR3 is TGCAGTGCTAGTGACAACTACGAGCAGTACTTC. Its protein is CSASDNYEQYF.

This chain uses TRBV28 with TRBJ2-3, with a weak D call TRBD1 (5 bases). This CDR3 contains 12 residues. Trimming pared 7 bases from V and 5 bases from J, leaving 10 bases between. CDR1 and CDR2 from the germline V gene are MDHEN and SYDVKM. DNA for the CDR3: TGTGCCAGCACAGGGTCTGGAGATACGCAGTATTTT. Translated, it gives CASTGSGDTQYF.

This chain uses TRBV28 with TRBJ1-6; 7 nucleotides agree with TRBD1. Losses at the gene ends were 7 bases for V and 6 bases for J; bases not matched to a gene: 6. Germline V gene data show CDR1 as MDHEN and CDR2 as SYDVKM. The CDR3 has 14 residues. The CDR3 DNA reads TGTGCCAGCACCACCGGACAGGTTAATTCACCCCTCCACTTT. It specifies CASTTGQVNSPLHF.

J is TRBJ2-3 and V is TRBV5-6, with 11 bases aligning to TRBD1. The V segment lost 4 bases and the J segment 6 bases; nucleotides outside the gene matches: 10. The CDR3 loop spans 16 amino acids. Per the germline V gene, CDR1 is SGHDT and CDR2 is YYEEEE. The CDR3 reads CASSRTGGPGLDTQYF. CDR3 nucleotide sequence: TGTGCCAGCAGCAGGACAGGGGGCCCCGGTTTGGATACGCAGTATTTT.

This chain uses TRBV5-1 with TRBJ1-1, with D perhaps TRBD1 (5 bases). This CDR3 is 14 amino acids long. CDR1 is SGHRS and CDR2 is YFSETQ in the germline V gene. Deletions cut 0 bases from V and 1 base from J, with 7 bases between. CDR3 in amino acids: CASSLATGNTEAFF. Here the CDR3 DNA reads TGCGCCAGCAGCTTGGCAACAGGGAACACTGAAGCTTTCTTT.

This chain uses TRBV28 with TRBJ1-5, with D maybe TRBD1 (6 bases). Germline V CDR1 and CDR2: MDHEN, SYDVKM. The V end was cut by 5 bases, the J end by 5 bases, with 16 bases between. The length of the CDR3 is 15 residues. The CDR3 protein is CASSHGTRGDQPQHF. For the CDR3, the DNA is TGTGCCAGCAGTCATGGGACCAGGGGAGATCAGCCCCAGCATTTT.

The CDR3 bases are TGCGCCAGCAGCCAAGGTTCCGGGAGTTCCGGAAACACCATATATTTT. Amino acids: CASSQGSGSSGNTIYF. V and J are TRBV4-1 and TRBJ1-3; D remains ambiguous. The V end lost 1 base, the J end lost 4 bases, and 14 bases lay between the germline ends. Germline V lookup: CDR1 MGHRA, CDR2 YSYEKL. The CDR3 contains 16 residues.

V usage is TRBV27 and J usage is TRBJ2-1; 8 nucleotides align to TRBD2. The germline gives CDR1 MNHEY, CDR2 SMNVEV (reference sequence). This CDR3 has 13 amino acids. The V segment lost 6 bases and the J segment 6 bases; nucleotides outside the gene matches: 4. The CDR3 DNA follows: TGTGCCAGCAGATTACGGGGGGGCAATGAGCAGTTCTTC. Its translation is CASRLRGGNEQFF.

The J gene is TRBJ2-5, the V gene TRBV4-1, with 14 nucleotides matching TRBD2. This CDR3 region has 17 residues. Trimming cost V 3 bases and J 3 bases; bases outside gene matches: 6. CDR1 is MGHRA, CDR2 YSYEKL, per germline. CDR3 DNA: TGCGCCAGCAGCCACCCTCCGGGACTAGCGGGAGAAGAGACCCAGTACTTC. Translated, it gives CASSHPPGLAGEETQYF.

V and J are TRBV5-4 and TRBJ2-7; TRBD2 agrees at 10 bases. J gave up 5 bases and V 2 bases, and 7 bases lay outside the gene matches. The germline V gene has CDR1 SGHNT and CDR2 YYREEE (reference sequence). The CDR3 covers 15 residues. Here the CDR3 reads CASSLMSSGSHEQYF. CDR3 nucleotides: TGTGCCAGCAGCTTAATGTCTAGCGGGAGCCACGAGCAGTACTTC. Based on the CDR3 plus reference TRBV5-4 and TRBJ2-7, the full variable domain is ETGVTQSPTHLIKTRGQQVTLRCSSQSGHNTVSWYQQALGQGPQFIFQYYREEENGRGNFPPRFSGLQFPNYSSELNVNALELDDSALYLCASSLMSSGSHEQYFGPGTRLTVT.

This clone was seen a single time. The rearrangement joins TRBV20-1 to TRBJ2-7, with D unresolved. CDR1 is DFQATT, CDR2 SNEGSKA, per germline (reference sequence). V shed 5 bases and J shed 9 bases, with 14 bases lying between them. CDR3 length equals 11 residues. This chain's CDR3 is CSAAVGGPQYF. DNA for the CDR3: TGCAGTGCTGCAGTCGGCGGCCCGCAGTACTTC.

The chain uses TRBV20-1 and TRBJ2-7, with D tentatively TRBD2 (6 bases). CDR3 length: 11 amino acids. V was clipped by 6 bases and J by 4 bases, with 10 bases between them. Germline V gene data show CDR1 as DFQATT and CDR2 as SNEGSKA (reference sequence). As DNA, the CDR3 is TGCAGTGCCGCAGGGACTTACGAGCAGTACTTC. The encoded protein is CSAAGTYEQYF.

This clone appeared once. The chain links TRBV28 to TRBJ2-5; 8 bases are shared with TRBD2. The germline V gene encodes CDR1 MDHEN and CDR2 SYDVKM. There are 14 residues in the CDR3. Trimming cost V 11 bases and J 6 bases; bases outside gene matches: 14. The CDR3 DNA reads as TGTGCCGGATCTATGTCGGGAGGGCCACAGACCCAGTACTTC. Translating it yields CAGSMSGGPQTQYF.

This chain joins TRBV7-9 and TRBJ1-6; TRBD1 agrees at 10 bases. This CDR3 comprises 13 residues. The germline V gene encodes CDR1 SEHNR and CDR2 FQNEAQ (reference sequence). Trimming at V came to 8 bases and at J to 7 bases, leaving 2 bases not matched to a gene. The CDR3 nucleotides are TGTGCCAGCCGGGGACAGGGGAATTCACCCCTCCACTTT. It translates to CASRGQGNSPLHF.